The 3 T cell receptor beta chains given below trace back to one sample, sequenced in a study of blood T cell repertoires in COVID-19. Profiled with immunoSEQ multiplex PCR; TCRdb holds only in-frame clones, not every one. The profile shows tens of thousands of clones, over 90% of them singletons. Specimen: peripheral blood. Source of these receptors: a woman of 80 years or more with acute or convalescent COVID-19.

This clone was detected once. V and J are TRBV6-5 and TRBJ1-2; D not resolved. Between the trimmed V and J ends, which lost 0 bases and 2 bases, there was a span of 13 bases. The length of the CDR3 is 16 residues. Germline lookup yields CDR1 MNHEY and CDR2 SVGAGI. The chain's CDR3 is CASSYSIQSGNYGYTF. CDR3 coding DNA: TGTGCCAGCAGTTACTCGATACAGTCGGGGAACTATGGCTACACCTTC.

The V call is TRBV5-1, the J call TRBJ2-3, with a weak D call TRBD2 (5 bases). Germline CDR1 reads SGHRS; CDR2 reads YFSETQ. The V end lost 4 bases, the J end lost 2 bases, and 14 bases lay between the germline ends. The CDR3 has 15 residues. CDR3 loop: CASSQTQDSTDTQYF. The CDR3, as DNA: TGCGCCAGCAGCCAGACTCAGGACTCCACAGATACGCAGTATTTT. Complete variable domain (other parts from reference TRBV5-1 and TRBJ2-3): KAGVTQTPRYLIKTRGQQVTLSCSPISGHRSVSWYQQTPGQGLQFLFEYFSETQRNKGNFPGRFSGRQFSNSRSEMNVSTLELGDSALYLCASSQTQDSTDTQYFGPGTRLTVL.

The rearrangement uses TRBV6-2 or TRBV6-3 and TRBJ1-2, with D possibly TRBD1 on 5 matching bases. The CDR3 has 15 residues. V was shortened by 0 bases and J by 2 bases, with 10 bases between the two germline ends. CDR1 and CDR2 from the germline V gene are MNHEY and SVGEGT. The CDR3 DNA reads TGTGCCAGCAGTTACTCAGGGGTGTCGAACTATGGCTACACCTTC. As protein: CASSYSGVSNYGYTF.